A selection of T cell receptor beta chains follows, all from one sample in a study of blood T cell repertoires in COVID-19. Assay: immunoSEQ multiplex PCR; the TCRdb copy retains only in-frame clones and omits some. The sample contains roughly 300,000 clones, more than 75% of which appear only once. Sequencing was done on a sample of PBMCs or T cells enriched from blood (not recorded which). Receptors originate from a woman aged 25-40 years who had recovered from COVID-19. The CDR3 runs from the conserved cysteine through the conserved F or W. The D gene is left open where the match is weak. Clone size is shown for a subset of rows, as once, few, many or a class of expanded clone.

J: TRBJ1-6; D: -; V: TRBV3-1/TRBV3-2; size: -; DNA: TGTGCCAGCAGCCAAGACGGGGGGATGGCACCCCTCCACTTT; CDR3: CASSQDGGMAPLHF
J: TRBJ1-5; D: -; V: TRBV28; size: -; DNA: TGTGCCAGCAGCCCCTATCACGCTAGGCAGCCCCAGCATTTT; CDR3: CASSPYHARQPQHF
J: TRBJ2-1; D: TRBD1; V: TRBV7-2; size: -; DNA: TGTGCCAGCAGCCTCCAGGGACAGGGGGTGGGTGAGCAGTTCTTC; CDR3: CASSLQGQGVGEQFF
J: TRBJ1-6; D: TRBD1; V: TRBV27; size: many; DNA: TGTGCCAGCAGTTTTCTACACAGGGGGCCGGGGTTTAATTCACCCCTCCACTTT; CDR3: CASSFLHRGPGFNSPLHF
J: TRBJ1-1; D: -; V: TRBV10-1; size: -; DNA: TGCGCCAGCAGTGAGTCCGGTTGGGACTCAGCTTTCTTT; CDR3: CASSESGWDSAFF
J: TRBJ2-5; D: -; V: TRBV9; size: -; DNA: TGTGCCAGCACCCGTTACCAGGGTTTTGGGGAGACCCAGTACTTC; CDR3: CASTRYQGFGETQYF
J: TRBJ2-7; D: -; V: TRBV21-1; size: few; DNA: TGTGCCAGCAGCAAAGTGACAGGCGCCTACGAGCAGTACTTC; CDR3: CASSKVTGAYEQYF
J: TRBJ1-1; D: -; V: TRBV2; size: few; DNA: TGTGCCAGCAGTGAGACAGTGAACACTGAAGCTTTCTTT; CDR3: CASSETVNTEAFF
J: TRBJ1-5; D: -; V: TRBV19; size: -; DNA: TGTGCCAGTAGTATAGATGAGGGTCAGCCCCAGCATTTT; CDR3: CASSIDEGQPQHF
J: TRBJ1-5; D: -; V: TRBV28; size: -; DNA: TGTGCCAGCAGGGAACTACAGGGAAACTGGCAGCCCCAGCATTTT; CDR3: CASRELQGNWQPQHF
J: TRBJ1-2; D: TRBD1; V: TRBV5-1; size: once; DNA: TGCGCCAGCAGCTTGGAGGGTATCGGGGACAGTCAAGGGGGCTACACCTTC; CDR3: CASSLEGIGDSQGGYTF
J: TRBJ2-1; D: -; V: TRBV6-5; size: many; DNA: TGTGCCAGCAGTTACGGCCAGGAGGGCGGATCTGAGCAGTTCTTC; CDR3: CASSYGQEGGSEQFF
J: TRBJ1-2; D: -; V: TRBV25-1; size: -; DNA: TGTGCCAGCAGTCGGGGATTACATGGCTACACCTTC; CDR3: CASSRGLHGYTF
J: TRBJ2-3; D: -; V: TRBV11-2; size: -; DNA: TGTGCCAGCAGCACCTCCTTCAAGGCGGGGTCCCGCCAAGATACGCAGTATTTT; CDR3: CASSTSFKAGSRQDTQYF
J: TRBJ1-1; D: -; V: TRBV7-3; size: few; DNA: TGTGCCAGCAGCTTAGACAGTATGAACACTGAAGCTTTCTTT; CDR3: CASSLDSMNTEAFF
J: TRBJ2-1; D: TRBD2; V: TRBV30; size: -; DNA: TGTGCCTGGAGTGTACCACTAGCGGCCTACAATGAGCAGTTCTTC; CDR3: CAWSVPLAAYNEQFF
J: TRBJ2-1; D: -; V: TRBV27; size: -; DNA: TGTGCCAGCAGTTCACCACTAGTCTTCAATGAGCAGTTCTTC; CDR3: CASSSPLVFNEQFF
J: TRBJ2-7; D: TRBD2; V: TRBV5-4; size: -; DNA: TGTGCCAGCAGCTTGGGACTAGCGGGGTCCTACGAGCAGTACTTC; CDR3: CASSLGLAGSYEQYF
J: TRBJ2-1; D: TRBD1; V: TRBV6-5; size: -; DNA: TGTGCCAGCAGGACAGGGTACAATGAGCAGTTCTTC; CDR3: CASRTGYNEQFF
J: TRBJ2-7; D: TRBD1; V: TRBV29-1; size: few; DNA: TGCAGCGTTTACACCGGGACAGCTTACGAGCAGTACTTC; CDR3: CSVYTGTAYEQYF
J: TRBJ1-1; D: -; V: TRBV4-1; size: -; DNA: TGCGCCAGCAGCCAAGGGACACTCGCAACTGGGACTGAAGCTTTCTTT; CDR3: CASSQGTLATGTEAFF
J: TRBJ2-1; D: TRBD1; V: TRBV3-1/TRBV3-2; size: once; DNA: TGTGCCAGCAGCCCTACCAAGGGGGCTACCACATACAATGAGCAGTTCTTC; CDR3: CASSPTKGATTYNEQFF
J: TRBJ1-3; D: -; V: TRBV11-2; size: -; DNA: TGTGCCAGCAGCCTCCGTGAGCGGCCCTCTGGAAACACCATATATTTT; CDR3: CASSLRERPSGNTIYF
J: TRBJ2-3; D: TRBD2; V: TRBV28; size: -; DNA: TGTGCCAGCAGTTCAATAGGAGCGGGGCGGGGAGATACGCAGTATTTT; CDR3: CASSSIGAGRGDTQYF
J: TRBJ1-2; D: -; V: TRBV11-2; size: -; DNA: TGTGCCAGCAGCTTACGGACTAGCGTGAACTATGGCTACACCTTC; CDR3: CASSLRTSVNYGYTF
J: TRBJ2-7; D: -; V: TRBV2; size: few; DNA: TGTGCCAGCAAAGGTCACAGAAACTACGAGCAGTACTTC; CDR3: CASKGHRNYEQYF
J: TRBJ2-1; D: TRBD2; V: TRBV6-4; size: -; DNA: TGTGCCAGCAGTGAATCTAGCGGGGTCAACAATGAGCAGTTCTTC; CDR3: CASSESSGVNNEQFF
J: TRBJ2-2; D: TRBD2; V: TRBV18; size: -; DNA: TGTGCCAGCTCACCACCTGAAGCGGGGACGAACACCGGGGAGCTGTTTTTT; CDR3: CASSPPEAGTNTGELFF
J: TRBJ1-1; D: -; V: TRBV11-2; size: -; DNA: TGTGCCAGCAGACAAATACAGGGCCTGAACACTGAAGCTTTCTTT; CDR3: CASRQIQGLNTEAFF
J: TRBJ2-5; D: TRBD2; V: TRBV30; size: -; DNA: TGTGCCGGAAAAGGTTATCTCCGGGGACTAGCGATTCAAGAGACCCAGTACTTC; CDR3: CAGKGYLRGLAIQETQYF
J: TRBJ1-1; D: -; V: TRBV3-1/TRBV3-2; size: -; DNA: TGTGCCAGCAGCCAAGAAGGAGGGGTGAACACTGAAGCTTTCTTT; CDR3: CASSQEGGVNTEAFF
J: TRBJ2-7; D: TRBD1; V: TRBV2; size: -; DNA: TGTGCCAGCAGGGCGACAGGGGTGCTCTACGAGCAGTACTTC; CDR3: CASRATGVLYEQYF
J: TRBJ1-1; D: -; V: TRBV19; size: -; DNA: TGTGCCAGTAGTATGAACAGGAACACTGAAGCTTTCTTT; CDR3: CASSMNRNTEAFF
J: TRBJ1-1; D: -; V: TRBV11-1; size: -; DNA: TGTGCCAGCAGGAACAGGCCGAACACTGAAGCTTTCTTT; CDR3: CASRNRPNTEAFF
J: TRBJ2-7; D: -; V: TRBV11-3; size: -; DNA: TGTGCCAGCAGCCGGACGGGAGAGGGCGAGCAGTACTTC; CDR3: CASSRTGEGEQYF
J: TRBJ2-3; D: -; V: TRBV7-2; size: once; DNA: TGTGCCAGCAGCCCCCCTCTTTTCGGAGGGGCCAAAGATACGCAGTATTTT; CDR3: CASSPPLFGGAKDTQYF
J: TRBJ1-2; D: -; V: TRBV5-1; size: -; DNA: TGCGCCAGCTCCAGGGAGGGTTCGTATGGCTACACCTTC; CDR3: CASSREGSYGYTF
J: TRBJ2-2; D: -; V: TRBV5-1; size: -; DNA: TGCGCCAGCAGCTCGGTTACCCAGACAGGTCTCGCCGGGGAGCTGTTTTTT; CDR3: CASSSVTQTGLAGELFF
J: TRBJ1-6; D: -; V: TRBV11-2; size: -; DNA: TGTGCCAGCACCAAGGCCAGGGGCGGCAAGAATTCACCCCTCCACTTT; CDR3: CASTKARGGKNSPLHF
J: TRBJ2-7; D: TRBD2; V: TRBV5-1; size: -; DNA: TGCGCCAGCAGCCCAGCGGGGGGTTACGAGCAGTACTTC; CDR3: CASSPAGGYEQYF
J: TRBJ2-2; D: -; V: TRBV21-1; size: once; DNA: TGTGCCAGCAGCACGACTAGCTCGAACACCGGGGAGCTGTTTTTT; CDR3: CASSTTSSNTGELFF
J: TRBJ1-4; D: -; V: TRBV6-5; size: -; DNA: TGTGCCAGCAGCCACCGACAGCTAAATGAAAAACTGTTTTTT; CDR3: CASSHRQLNEKLFF
J: TRBJ2-2; D: -; V: TRBV4-2; size: -; DNA: TGTGCCAGCAGCCAAGAAGTGCGTGTGGACACCGGGGAGCTGTTTTTT; CDR3: CASSQEVRVDTGELFF
J: TRBJ1-6; D: -; V: TRBV19; size: -; DNA: TGTGCCAGTAGTATGTTGGGGCTGGATTCACCCCTCCACTTT; CDR3: CASSMLGLDSPLHF
J: TRBJ1-3; D: TRBD1; V: TRBV18; size: -; DNA: TGTGCCAGCTCACCTCAGGGGGCTGCGGTATCTGGAAACACCATATATTTT; CDR3: CASSPQGAAVSGNTIYF
J: TRBJ2-7; D: TRBD1; V: TRBV5-4; size: -; DNA: TGTGCCAGCAGCCGTCCCGGGACAGGGGACCTCTCCTACGAGCAGTACTTC; CDR3: CASSRPGTGDLSYEQYF
J: TRBJ1-3; D: -; V: TRBV4-1; size: -; DNA: TGCGCCAGCAGCCCCCTAGGGAGGGGTGAGTCTGGAAACACCATATATTTT; CDR3: CASSPLGRGESGNTIYF
J: TRBJ1-1; D: -; V: TRBV6-5; size: -; DNA: TGTGCCAGCAGTTCTACAGCGGGAGAAGCTGAAGCTTTCTTT; CDR3: CASSSTAGEAEAFF
J: TRBJ1-1; D: -; V: TRBV10-1; size: -; DNA: TGCGCCAGCAGCCCCGGGGGCACTGAAGCTTTCTTT; CDR3: CASSPGGTEAFF
J: TRBJ2-2; D: TRBD2; V: TRBV6-5; size: -; DNA: TGTGCCAGCATTGGGAGCGGGGTTGGCGGGGAGCTGTTTTTT; CDR3: CASIGSGVGGELFF
J: TRBJ2-5; D: TRBD2; V: TRBV11-2; size: -; DNA: TGTGCCAGCAGCTCCTGGACTAGCGGGGAACAAGAGACCCAGTACTTC; CDR3: CASSSWTSGEQETQYF
J: TRBJ2-7; D: -; V: TRBV29-1; size: -; DNA: TGCAGCGTTGTAATATCGGGGTACGAGCAGTACTTC; CDR3: CSVVISGYEQYF